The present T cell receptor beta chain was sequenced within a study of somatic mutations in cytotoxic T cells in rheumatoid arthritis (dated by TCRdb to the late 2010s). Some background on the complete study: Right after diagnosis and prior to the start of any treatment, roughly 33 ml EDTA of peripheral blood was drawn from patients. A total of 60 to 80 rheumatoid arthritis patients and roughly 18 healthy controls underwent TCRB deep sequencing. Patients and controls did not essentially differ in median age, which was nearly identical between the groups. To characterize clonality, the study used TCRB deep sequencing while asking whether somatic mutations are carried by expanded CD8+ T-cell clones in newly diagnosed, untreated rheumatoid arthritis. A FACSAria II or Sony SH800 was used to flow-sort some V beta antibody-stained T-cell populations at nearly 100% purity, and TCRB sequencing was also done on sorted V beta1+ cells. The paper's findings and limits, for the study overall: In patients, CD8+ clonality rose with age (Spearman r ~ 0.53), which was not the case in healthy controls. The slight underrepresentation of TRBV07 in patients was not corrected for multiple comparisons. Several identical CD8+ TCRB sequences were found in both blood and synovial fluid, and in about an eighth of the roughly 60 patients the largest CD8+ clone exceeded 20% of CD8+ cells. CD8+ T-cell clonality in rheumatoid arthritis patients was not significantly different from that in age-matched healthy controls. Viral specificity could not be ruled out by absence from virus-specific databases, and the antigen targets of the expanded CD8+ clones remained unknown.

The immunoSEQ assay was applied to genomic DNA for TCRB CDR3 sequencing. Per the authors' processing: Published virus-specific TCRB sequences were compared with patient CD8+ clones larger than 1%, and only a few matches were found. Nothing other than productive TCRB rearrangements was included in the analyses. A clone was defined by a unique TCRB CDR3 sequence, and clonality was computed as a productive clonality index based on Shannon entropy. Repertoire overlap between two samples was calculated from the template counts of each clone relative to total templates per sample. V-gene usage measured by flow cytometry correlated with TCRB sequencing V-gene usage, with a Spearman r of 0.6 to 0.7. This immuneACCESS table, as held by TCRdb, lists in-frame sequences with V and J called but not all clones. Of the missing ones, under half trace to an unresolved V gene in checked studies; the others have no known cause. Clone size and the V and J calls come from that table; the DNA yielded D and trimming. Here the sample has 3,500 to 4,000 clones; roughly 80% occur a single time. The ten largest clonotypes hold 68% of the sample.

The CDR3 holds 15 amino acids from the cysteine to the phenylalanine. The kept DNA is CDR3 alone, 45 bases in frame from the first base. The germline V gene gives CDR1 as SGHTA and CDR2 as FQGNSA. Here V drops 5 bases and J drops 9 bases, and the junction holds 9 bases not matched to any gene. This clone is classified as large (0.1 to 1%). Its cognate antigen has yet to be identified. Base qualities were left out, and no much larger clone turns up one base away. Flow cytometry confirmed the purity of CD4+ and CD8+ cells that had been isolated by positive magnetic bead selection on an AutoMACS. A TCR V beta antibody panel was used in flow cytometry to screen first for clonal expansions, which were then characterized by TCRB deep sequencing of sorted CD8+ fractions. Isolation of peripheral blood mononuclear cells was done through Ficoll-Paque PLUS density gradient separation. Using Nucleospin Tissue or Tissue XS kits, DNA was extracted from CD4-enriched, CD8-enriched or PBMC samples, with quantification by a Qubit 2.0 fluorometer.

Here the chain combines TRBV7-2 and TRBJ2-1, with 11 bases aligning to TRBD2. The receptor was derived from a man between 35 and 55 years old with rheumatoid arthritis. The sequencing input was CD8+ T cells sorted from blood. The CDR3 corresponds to CASSPITSGSGEQFF. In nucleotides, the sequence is TGTGCCAGCAGCCCAATCACTAGCGGGAGTGGTGAGCAGTTCTTC.